The present TCR beta chain was sequenced within a study of T-cell memory formation after mild COVID-19. This clonotype was seen a few times. Its antigen remains unknown. TCRdb analysed the 5' RACE reads with MiXCR anew, one entry per CDR3 protein. The sample comprises about 350,000 distinct CDR3 sequences, 28% of which are singletons, and roughly 14% rests with the top ten. The CDR3 runs 18 residues. In germline, CDR1 is SGHAT, CDR2 FQNNGV. Losses at the gene ends were 2 bases for V and 2 bases for J; bases not matched to a gene: 9. Broader study findings: Second-wave clones peaking on day 37 lacked confirmed SARS-CoV-2 specificity. Day 15 to 85 contractors were CD4/CD8 balanced; later expanders leaned CD4+.

The chain has TRBV11-2 and TRBJ2-3, with TRBD2 matching 11 bases. The receptor comes from an adult woman who had mild COVID-19 (a few samples of this study predate the infection). Cell type and time point are not known. Source material: PBMCs or a T cell subset sorted from them (not recorded which). The CDR3 DNA sequence: TGTGCCAGCAGCTTAAGCGGCCTAGCGGGAGGTCTCACAGATACGCAGTATTTT. Translated, it gives CASSLSGLAGGLTDTQYF.